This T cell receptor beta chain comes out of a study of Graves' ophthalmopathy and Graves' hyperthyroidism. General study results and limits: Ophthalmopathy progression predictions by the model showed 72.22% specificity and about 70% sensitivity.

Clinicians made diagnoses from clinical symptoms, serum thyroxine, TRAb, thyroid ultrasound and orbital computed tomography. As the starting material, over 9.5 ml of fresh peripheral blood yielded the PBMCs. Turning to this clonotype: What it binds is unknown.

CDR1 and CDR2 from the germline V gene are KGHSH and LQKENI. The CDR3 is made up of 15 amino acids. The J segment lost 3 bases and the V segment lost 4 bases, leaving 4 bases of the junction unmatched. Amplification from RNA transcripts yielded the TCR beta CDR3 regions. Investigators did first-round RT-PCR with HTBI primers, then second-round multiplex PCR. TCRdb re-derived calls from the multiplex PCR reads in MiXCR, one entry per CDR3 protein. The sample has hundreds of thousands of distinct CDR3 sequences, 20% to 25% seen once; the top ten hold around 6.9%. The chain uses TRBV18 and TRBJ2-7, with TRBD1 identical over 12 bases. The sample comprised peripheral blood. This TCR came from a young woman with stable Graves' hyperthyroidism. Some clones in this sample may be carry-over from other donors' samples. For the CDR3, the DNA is TGTGCCAGCTCACTCCGGGACAGGGGGCTCTACGAGCAGTACTTC. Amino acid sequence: CASSLRDRGLYEQYF.